The rows below give T cell receptor beta chains drawn from one sample of a study of T cell repertoires in cytomegalovirus infection. MiXCR, applied by TCRdb to the reads, yields one record per CDR3 protein. The sample yields about 500,000 distinct CDR3 sequences, roughly 34% seen once. No antigen has been assigned to these receptors. The material sequenced was cultured PBMCs, taken from culture after CMV antigen stimulation. Every receptor here comes from a human donor in good health (CMV status not recorded). Some clones in this sample may be carry-over from other donors' samples. Each CDR3 is given with its conserved first and last residue. Each record gives: V gene, J gene, D gene, clone size, CDR3 DNA, CDR3 protein. A D gene is named only where the DNA matches it firmly. Rows may omit the clone size; those that give it use once, few, many or a size class.

v_call: TRBV27; j_call: TRBJ2-1; d_call: NA; clone_size: NA; cdr3_nt: TGTGCCAGCAGTAGGACAGTCCCCCACAATGAGCAGTTCTTC; cdr3_aa: CASSRTVPHNEQFF
v_call: TRBV19; j_call: TRBJ2-1; d_call: NA; clone_size: NA; cdr3_nt: TGTGCCACCGGCAAGGGGGGGGGCTCCTACAATGAGCAGTTCTTC; cdr3_aa: CATGKGGGSYNEQFF
v_call: TRBV28; j_call: TRBJ2-1; d_call: NA; clone_size: many; cdr3_nt: TGTGCCAGCACTCAATCCCACTGGACTTCCTACAATGAGCAGTTCTTC; cdr3_aa: CASTQSHWTSYNEQFF
v_call: TRBV13; j_call: TRBJ2-1; d_call: TRBD2; clone_size: NA; cdr3_nt: TGTGCCAGCAGCTTAGCAATCGGGACTAGGGGGAGCTCCTACAATGAGCAGTTCTTC; cdr3_aa: CASSLAIGTRGSSYNEQFF
v_call: TRBV4-1; j_call: TRBJ1-2; d_call: TRBD1; clone_size: NA; cdr3_nt: TGCGCCAGCAGCCCCTCCCTTACAGGGGTTAACTATGGCTACACCTTC; cdr3_aa: CASSPSLTGVNYGYTF
v_call: TRBV27; j_call: TRBJ2-3; d_call: NA; clone_size: few; cdr3_nt: TGTGCCAGCAAGGACAGAAGCACAGATACGCAGTATTTT; cdr3_aa: CASKDRSTDTQYF
v_call: TRBV7-6; j_call: TRBJ1-1; d_call: NA; clone_size: NA; cdr3_nt: TGTGCCAGCAGCGACGTGTTGTGGGGGGCAGCGCTCCCTGAAGCTTTCTTT; cdr3_aa: CASSDVLWGAALPEAFF
v_call: TRBV27; j_call: TRBJ2-5; d_call: TRBD2; clone_size: few; cdr3_nt: TGTGCCAGCACAGGGACTAGCGATGGGACCCAGTACTTC; cdr3_aa: CASTGTSDGTQYF
v_call: TRBV7-2; j_call: TRBJ2-4; d_call: NA; clone_size: many; cdr3_nt: TGTGCCAGCAGCCCCCAGAGAATAGCCAAAAACATTCAGTACTTC; cdr3_aa: CASSPQRIAKNIQYF
v_call: TRBV18; j_call: TRBJ1-5; d_call: NA; clone_size: NA; cdr3_nt: TGTGCCAGCTCACCTGGAACTAGCAATCAGCCCCAGCATTTT; cdr3_aa: CASSPGTSNQPQHF
v_call: TRBV7-2; j_call: TRBJ2-2; d_call: NA; clone_size: many; cdr3_nt: TGTGCCAGCAGGGGAAGGGGACCCGGGGAGCTGTTTTTT; cdr3_aa: CASRGRGPGELFF
v_call: TRBV7-9; j_call: TRBJ1-6; d_call: NA; clone_size: few; cdr3_nt: TGTGCCAGCAGCTCACAGGGTAGTCATTCACCCCTCCACTTT; cdr3_aa: CASSSQGSHSPLHF
v_call: TRBV6-1; j_call: TRBJ1-1; d_call: NA; clone_size: few; cdr3_nt: TGTGCCAGTACCGGCCGGGCTAGGAACACTGAAGCTTTCTTT; cdr3_aa: CASTGRARNTEAFF
v_call: TRBV7-9; j_call: TRBJ1-1; d_call: NA; clone_size: NA; cdr3_nt: TGTGCCAGCAGCCACCCGGCTCGGTTGAACACTGAAGCTTTCTTT; cdr3_aa: CASSHPARLNTEAFF
v_call: TRBV7-2; j_call: TRBJ2-1; d_call: TRBD1; clone_size: medium-sized; cdr3_nt: TGTGCCAGCAGCTTAGTCCGACAGGGGACCAATGAGCAGTTCTTC; cdr3_aa: CASSLVRQGTNEQFF
v_call: TRBV19; j_call: TRBJ2-1; d_call: TRBD2; clone_size: NA; cdr3_nt: TGTGCCAGTAGTCTACTAGCGGGAGAGACCCATGAGCAGTTCTTC; cdr3_aa: CASSLLAGETHEQFF
v_call: TRBV4-3; j_call: TRBJ2-2; d_call: NA; clone_size: few; cdr3_nt: TGCGCCAGCAGCCAGACCGCGGGAGGGGAGCTGTTTTTT; cdr3_aa: CASSQTAGGELFF
v_call: TRBV19; j_call: TRBJ2-1; d_call: TRBD1; clone_size: few; cdr3_nt: TGTGCCAGTAGTATTACACAGGGGCTTAATTATGAGCAGTTCTTC; cdr3_aa: CASSITQGLNYEQFF
v_call: TRBV7-2; j_call: TRBJ2-5; d_call: NA; clone_size: many; cdr3_nt: TGTGCCAGCAGCTTAGGGTTTACTACTCTCCAAGAGACCCAGTACTTC; cdr3_aa: CASSLGFTTLQETQYF
v_call: TRBV7-7; j_call: TRBJ2-1; d_call: NA; clone_size: few; cdr3_nt: TGTGCCAGCAGCCCGGGCCACCGCTCCTACAATGAGCAGTTCTTC; cdr3_aa: CASSPGHRSYNEQFF
v_call: TRBV2; j_call: TRBJ2-4; d_call: NA; clone_size: few; cdr3_nt: TGTGCCAGCAGGTCGGCCGTTCAGTACTTC; cdr3_aa: CASRSAVQYF
v_call: TRBV28; j_call: TRBJ1-5; d_call: TRBD1; clone_size: NA; cdr3_nt: TGTGCCAGCAGTTTGTTGTCCGGGGGCAGGGGGGAGCCCCAGCATTTT; cdr3_aa: CASSLLSGGRGEPQHF
v_call: TRBV20-1; j_call: TRBJ1-5; d_call: NA; clone_size: NA; cdr3_nt: TGCAGTGCTAGAGGCGGTACGGACAGCCGACAGCCCCAGCATTTT; cdr3_aa: CSARGGTDSRQPQHF
v_call: TRBV7-2; j_call: TRBJ2-1; d_call: NA; clone_size: few; cdr3_nt: TGTGCCAGCAGCCGCGCTGGGCTGGGTGAGCAGTTCTTC; cdr3_aa: CASSRAGLGEQFF
v_call: TRBV7-6; j_call: TRBJ2-2; d_call: TRBD2; clone_size: few; cdr3_nt: TGTGCCAGCAGCTTAGAGCGGGAGGGAGGAAGCGGGGAGCTGTTTTTT; cdr3_aa: CASSLEREGGSGELFF
v_call: TRBV6-5; j_call: TRBJ2-6; d_call: TRBD2; clone_size: NA; cdr3_nt: TGTGCCAGCAGTTACTCGGGCGGGAGTCATCCTGGGGCCAACGTCCTGACTTTC; cdr3_aa: CASSYSGGSHPGANVLTF
v_call: TRBV7-2; j_call: TRBJ1-1; d_call: NA; clone_size: NA; cdr3_nt: TGTGCCAGCAGCTTAGCTAGCCGGCAAACTGAAGCTTTCTTT; cdr3_aa: CASSLASRQTEAFF
v_call: TRBV28; j_call: TRBJ2-7; d_call: TRBD1; clone_size: many; cdr3_nt: TGTGCCAGCAGTCCCGGGACAGGACTGCACTACGAGCAGTACTTC; cdr3_aa: CASSPGTGLHYEQYF
v_call: TRBV27; j_call: TRBJ1-4; d_call: NA; clone_size: few; cdr3_nt: TGTGCCAGCAGTCTCGACAGAAATTGGGAAAAACTGTTTTTT; cdr3_aa: CASSLDRNWEKLFF
v_call: TRBV20-1; j_call: TRBJ2-1; d_call: TRBD2; clone_size: NA; cdr3_nt: TGCAGTGCTCCAGGACTAGCGGGAGGGCCGATAAACCAAGCCTACAATGAGCAGTTCTTC; cdr3_aa: CSAPGLAGGPINQAYNEQFF
v_call: TRBV14; j_call: TRBJ1-2; d_call: TRBD1; clone_size: once; cdr3_nt: TGTGCCAGCAGCCAACTTCTACAGGGGGCTCTTGGCTACACCTTC; cdr3_aa: CASSQLLQGALGYTF
v_call: TRBV6-6; j_call: TRBJ2-5; d_call: NA; clone_size: NA; cdr3_nt: TGTGCCAGCAGTCTCTCATACGAGACCCAGTACTTC; cdr3_aa: CASSLSYETQYF
v_call: TRBV19; j_call: TRBJ1-1; d_call: NA; clone_size: NA; cdr3_nt: TGTGCCAGTAGTATAGACAGATTGAACACTGAAGCTTTCTTT; cdr3_aa: CASSIDRLNTEAFF
v_call: TRBV7-8; j_call: TRBJ2-1; d_call: NA; clone_size: NA; cdr3_nt: TGTGCCAGCAGCTTAGACCGGGACCCCCCCCGCGGGAATGAGCAGTTCTTC; cdr3_aa: CASSLDRDPPRGNEQFF
v_call: TRBV12-3/TRBV12-4; j_call: TRBJ1-5; d_call: NA; clone_size: few; cdr3_nt: TGTGCCAGCGCGGGCGCTCTGAATCGTCAGCCCCAGCATTTT; cdr3_aa: CASAGALNRQPQHF
v_call: TRBV7-2; j_call: TRBJ1-2; d_call: NA; clone_size: many; cdr3_nt: TGTGCCAGCAGCTTACCGCCCGGCCGGCAGGGGTCTAACTATGGCTACACCTTC; cdr3_aa: CASSLPPGRQGSNYGYTF
v_call: TRBV10-3; j_call: TRBJ2-1; d_call: TRBD2; clone_size: few; cdr3_nt: TGTGCCATCAGTTCCAGCGGGAGCTTGCACAATGAGCAGTTCTTC; cdr3_aa: CAISSSGSLHNEQFF
v_call: TRBV29-1; j_call: TRBJ2-1; d_call: NA; clone_size: NA; cdr3_nt: TGCAGCGGTCTAAAGGGTGAGCAGTTCTTC; cdr3_aa: CSGLKGEQFF
v_call: TRBV7-2; j_call: TRBJ2-5; d_call: NA; clone_size: NA; cdr3_nt: TGTGCCAGCAGCTTAGAAATTTGGGCAGGGAGGACCCAGTACTTC; cdr3_aa: CASSLEIWAGRTQYF
v_call: TRBV29-1; j_call: TRBJ1-2; d_call: NA; clone_size: NA; cdr3_nt: TGCAGCGTCGCCCTGGGAGCGGTGGACTATGGCTACACCTTC; cdr3_aa: CSVALGAVDYGYTF
v_call: TRBV7-3; j_call: TRBJ1-1; d_call: TRBD1; clone_size: many; cdr3_nt: TGTGCCAGCAGCCCCACAGGGGGTAGAGGAACTGAAGCTTTCTTT; cdr3_aa: CASSPTGGRGTEAFF
v_call: TRBV7-8; j_call: TRBJ2-3; d_call: TRBD2; clone_size: NA; cdr3_nt: TGTGCCAGCAGCTCGGGACTAGCGGGAGTCAGAGATACGCAGTATTTT; cdr3_aa: CASSSGLAGVRDTQYF
v_call: TRBV6-1; j_call: TRBJ2-7; d_call: TRBD1; clone_size: NA; cdr3_nt: TGTGCCAGCAGACAGGGGGCATGGGAGCAGTACTTC; cdr3_aa: CASRQGAWEQYF
v_call: TRBV24-1; j_call: TRBJ2-3; d_call: TRBD1; clone_size: once; cdr3_nt: TGTGCCACCAGCCGGACAGGTGAAGGGAACACAGATACGCAGTATTTT; cdr3_aa: CATSRTGEGNTDTQYF
v_call: TRBV6-6; j_call: TRBJ1-5; d_call: NA; clone_size: NA; cdr3_nt: TGTGCCAGCAGAAAACAGGACAATCAGCCCCAGCATTTT; cdr3_aa: CASRKQDNQPQHF
v_call: TRBV7-2; j_call: TRBJ1-5; d_call: TRBD1; clone_size: many; cdr3_nt: TGTGCCAGCAGCTACGGACAGGGTGATCAGCCCCAGCATTTT; cdr3_aa: CASSYGQGDQPQHF
v_call: TRBV20-1; j_call: TRBJ2-2; d_call: TRBD2; clone_size: NA; cdr3_nt: TGCAGTGCTCGACTAGCGGGAGGTGGAAACACCGGGGAGCTGTTTTTT; cdr3_aa: CSARLAGGGNTGELFF
v_call: TRBV7-3; j_call: TRBJ1-4; d_call: TRBD1; clone_size: NA; cdr3_nt: TGTGCCAGCAGCTTACGGGACAGCCGTGCAACTAATGAAAAACTGTTTTTT; cdr3_aa: CASSLRDSRATNEKLFF
v_call: TRBV6-6; j_call: TRBJ2-5; d_call: TRBD1; clone_size: few; cdr3_nt: TGTGCCAGCAGTCCCGGACAGGGAAGCGCAGAGACCCAGTACTTC; cdr3_aa: CASSPGQGSAETQYF
v_call: TRBV11-2; j_call: TRBJ2-1; d_call: NA; clone_size: NA; cdr3_nt: TGTGCCAGCAGCTTAGATCCCACGATAAATGAGCAGTTCTTC; cdr3_aa: CASSLDPTINEQFF
v_call: TRBV7-9; j_call: TRBJ1-3; d_call: TRBD1; clone_size: NA; cdr3_nt: TGTGCCAGCAGCTCAACGGACAGGGCAGGAGACACCATATATTTT; cdr3_aa: CASSSTDRAGDTIYF